This T cell receptor beta chain was recorded in a study of T cells in Graves' hyperthyroidism and ophthalmopathy. Clinical symptoms, serum thyroxine, TRAb, thyroid ultrasound and orbital computed tomography established diagnosis. Amplified TCR beta CDR3 regions derived from RNA transcripts. HTBI primers drove first-round RT-PCR of the TCR CDR3. TCRdb called the multiplex PCR reads again in MiXCR, with one record for every CDR3 protein. Found here are 550,000 to 600,000 distinct CDR3 sequences, approximately 15% of them singletons; the top ten hold 15% to 20%. Points on this clonotype: Its antigen is currently unknown. The conserved phenylalanine or tryptophan is not found at the CDR3 terminus, so this likely reflects a read error.

Study-wide results and caveats: Clonotypes that were expanded in thyroid above 0.001 mostly appeared in blood too.

V dropped 7 bases and J dropped 4; count of bases not matched to a gene: 9. This CDR3 spans 14 amino acids. The germline V gene encodes CDR1 SNHLY and CDR2 FYNNEI. The sequence was obtained from a young woman with Graves' hyperthyroidism. Input material: blood. The chain uses TRBV2 and TRBJ2-7, with 8 bases fitting TRBD1. The chain's CDR3 is CASKYGQGAYEQYS. The CDR3 DNA reads TGTGCCAGCAAATATGGGCAGGGGGCGTACGAGCAGTACTCC.